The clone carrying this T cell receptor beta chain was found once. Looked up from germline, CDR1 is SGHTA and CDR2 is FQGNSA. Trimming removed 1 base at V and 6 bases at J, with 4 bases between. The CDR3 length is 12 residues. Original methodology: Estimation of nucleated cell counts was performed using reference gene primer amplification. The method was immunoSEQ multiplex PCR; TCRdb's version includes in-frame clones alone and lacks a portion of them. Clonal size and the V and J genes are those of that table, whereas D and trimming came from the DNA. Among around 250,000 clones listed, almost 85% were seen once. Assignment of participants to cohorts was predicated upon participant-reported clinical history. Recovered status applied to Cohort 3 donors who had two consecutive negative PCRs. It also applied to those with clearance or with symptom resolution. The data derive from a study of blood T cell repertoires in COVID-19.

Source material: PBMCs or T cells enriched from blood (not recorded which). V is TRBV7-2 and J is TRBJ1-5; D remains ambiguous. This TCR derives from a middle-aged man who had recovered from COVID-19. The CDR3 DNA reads TGTGCCAGCAGCTTAGACAGTCAGCCCCAGCATTTT. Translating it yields CASSLDSQPQHF.